Presented here are 19 T cell receptor beta chains from one specimen sequenced in a study of blood T cell repertoires in COVID-19. Here immunoSEQ multiplex PCR was the method, and the copy in TCRdb shows in-frame clones only, minus some. The repertoire holds more than 300,000 clones, with 75% to 90% as singletons. The material sequenced was peripheral blood. These receptors all stem from a woman in her forties or fifties with COVID-19, enrolled during active disease.

This clone showed up just once. The chain recombines TRBV10-3 with TRBJ1-1; TRBD1 aligns across 10 bases. Germline V gene data show CDR1 as ENHRY and CDR2 as SYGVKD. J lost 3 bases, V lost 8 bases, and 0 bases had no gene match. There are 12 residues in the CDR3. The CDR3 DNA follows: TGTGCCATCGGACAGGGGGACACTGAAGCTTTCTTT. Encoded protein: CAIGQGDTEAFF.

Details on this clone: Other DNA sequences in this sample translate to the same CDR3. This chain links TRBV12-3 or TRBV12-4 with TRBJ1-3; D is unresolved. CDR3 length: 12 amino acids. The germline V and J ends were trimmed by 3 bases and 3 bases, with 3 bases remaining between them. CDR3 nucleotide sequence: TGTGCCAGCAGTTTGAGTGGAAACACCATATATTTT. It translates to CASSLSGNTIYF.

This chain connects TRBV30 to TRBJ1-3, with 8 nucleotides matching TRBD1. The V gene's germline CDR1 is GTSNPN and CDR2 SVGIG (reference sequence). The CDR3 sequence is 14 residues long. Losses at the gene ends were 3 bases for V and 3 bases for J; bases not matched to a gene: 4. The CDR3 DNA follows: TGTGCCTGGAGCGTAGGGACAGGTGGAAACACCATATATTTT. Translating it yields CAWSVGTGGNTIYF.

This rearrangement joins TRBV19 to TRBJ1-1, with D uncertain. Germline CDR1 reads LNHDA; CDR2 reads SQIVND (reference sequence). V was clipped by 3 bases and J by 2 bases, with 4 bases between them. This CDR3 spans 12 amino acids. The CDR3 DNA is TGTGCCAGTAGTATCTCCAACACTGAAGCTTTCTTT. This gives the protein CASSISNTEAFF.

This chain connects TRBV15 to TRBJ1-1; D perhaps matches TRBD1 (5 bases). CDR1 LNHNV and CDR2 YYDKDF come from the germline V gene (reference sequence). The CDR3 is made up of 14 amino acids. V lost 1 base and J lost 2, with 8 bases in between. Written as DNA, the CDR3 is TGTGCCACCAGCAGAGGACGGACAAACACTGAAGCTTTCTTT. This translates into CATSRGRTNTEAFF. The full variable domain, in which reference TRBV15 and TRBJ1-1 provide the parts outside the CDR3, is DAMVIQNPRYQVTQFGKPVTLSCSQTLNHNVMYWYQQKSSQAPKLLFHYYDKDFNNEADTPDNFQSRRPNTSFCFLDIRSPGLGDTAMYLCATSRGRTNTEAFFGQGTRLTVV.

The chain uses TRBV3-1 (or the pseudogene TRBV3-2) and TRBJ1-2; D gene ambiguous. The CDR3 spans 13 residues. The V gene's germline CDR1 is LGHDT and CDR2 YNNKEL (reference sequence). Trimming removed 1 base from V and 4 bases from J, with 7 bases in between. The CDR3 protein is CASSQAVGYGYTF. CDR3 bases: TGTGCCAGCAGCCAAGCTGTCGGCTATGGCTACACCTTC.

The table lists this clone with a count of one. The gene calls are TRBV19 and TRBJ1-2, with TRBD1 matching 9 bases. Germline V gene lookup returns CDR1 LNHDA and CDR2 SQIVND (reference sequence). The V segment lost 3 bases and the J segment 0 bases; nucleotides outside the gene matches: 11. CDR3 length: 18 amino acids. CDR3 in amino acids: CASSMYRDRVFPNYGYTF. For the CDR3, the DNA is TGTGCCAGTAGTATGTACCGGGACAGGGTCTTCCCTAACTATGGCTACACCTTC. The full variable domain, rest sourced from reference TRBV19 and TRBJ1-2, is DGGITQSPKYLFRKEGQNVTLSCEQNLNHDAMYWYRQDPGQGLRLIYYSQIVNDFQKGDIAEGYSVSREKKESFPLTVTSAQKNPTAFYLCASSMYRDRVFPNYGYTFGSGTRLTVV.

The J gene is TRBJ2-1, the V gene TRBV5-1; 7 bases agree with TRBD1. The V and J ends lost 3 bases and 2 bases, in that order; junction bases with no gene match: 2. The CDR3 covers 14 residues. Germline CDR1 reads SGHRS; CDR2 reads YFSETQ. The DNA of the CDR3 is TGCGCCAGCAGCTGGGGGACAGCCTACAATGAGCAGTTCTTC. As protein: CASSWGTAYNEQFF.

CDR3: CASSLGGGQPQHF. CDR3 coding DNA: TGCGCCAGCAGCTTGGGGGGAGGACAGCCCCAGCATTTT. The rearrangement uses TRBV5-1 and TRBJ1-5; D not resolved. CDR3 size: 13 residues. V lost 0 bases to trimming and J lost 7 bases, with 8 bases between them. Germline lookup yields CDR1 SGHRS and CDR2 YFSETQ.

The chain couples TRBV5-1 to TRBJ1-3; the match to TRBD1 covers 7 bases. CDR1 is SGHRS, CDR2 YFSETQ, per germline. V was pared by 5 bases and J by 0 bases, with 5 bases of the junction left unmatched. The CDR3 length is 15 residues. The CDR3 DNA follows: TGCGCCAGCAGTTTGACAGGGACCTCTGGAAACACCATATATTTT. Residues: CASSLTGTSGNTIYF.

The chain uses TRBV24-1 and TRBJ2-1; D possibly corresponds to TRBD2 (5 bases). Germline V gene sequence: CDR1 KGHDR, CDR2 SFDVKD. V was pared by 2 bases and J by 2 bases, with 12 bases between. This CDR3 has 16 amino acids. The CDR3 loop reads CATSDYAGDTYNEQFF. CDR3 DNA: TGTGCCACCAGTGATTACGCGGGCGATACCTACAATGAGCAGTTCTTC.

The chain employs TRBV3-1 (or the pseudogene TRBV3-2) and TRBJ1-1; no definite D call. Germline CDR1 and CDR2: LGHDT and YNNKEL (reference sequence). The CDR3 covers 14 residues. Trimming removed 3 bases from V and 2 bases from J, with 10 bases in between. CDR3 sequence reads: CASSQLGKNTEAFF. For the CDR3, the DNA is TGTGCCAGCAGCCAGTTGGGCAAAAACACTGAAGCTTTCTTT.

This chain links TRBV7-8 with TRBJ2-7; 7 bases match TRBD1. The ends lost 5 bases at V and 0 bases at J; junction bases unmatched: 4. Germline-derived CDR1 and CDR2 are SGHVS and FQNEAQ. The CDR3 spans 14 residues. DNA of the CDR3: TGTGCCAGCAGCACCCCAGGGGGCTCCTACGAGCAGTACTTC. Amino acids: CASSTPGGSYEQYF.

The chain combines TRBV6-5 with TRBJ1-2; a weak D match, TRBD1 (5 bases). Trimming removed 9 bases from V and 0 bases from J, with 11 bases in between. Germline CDR1 reads MNHEY; CDR2 reads SVGAGI. This CDR3 is 13 amino acids long. This chain's CDR3 is CASTGLTNYGYTF. CDR3 sequence (DNA): TGTGCCAGTACAGGCCTCACTAACTATGGCTACACCTTC.

The chain carries TRBV18 and TRBJ2-5, with 9 bases that match TRBD1. V was clipped by 1 base and J by 5 bases; unmatched bases: 8. This CDR3 is built from 16 residues. Looked up from germline, CDR1 is KGHSH and CDR2 is LQKENI. The CDR3 sequence is CASSPRGQGSVETQYF. CDR3 in DNA: TGTGCCAGCTCACCACGGGGACAGGGATCGGTGGAGACCCAGTACTTC.

J is TRBJ2-2 and V is TRBV11-3, with 9 bases fitting TRBD2. The germline V gene encodes CDR1 SGHNT and CDR2 YENEEA. V lost 1 base, J lost 3 bases, and 3 bases stayed unmatched. CDR3 length equals 16 residues. The CDR3 here is CASSLVAGDDTGELFF. Here the CDR3 DNA reads TGTGCCAGCAGCTTAGTAGCGGGAGATGACACCGGGGAGCTGTTTTTT.

The chain recombines TRBV7-9 with TRBJ1-4; D is undetermined. CDR3 length equals 15 residues. CDR1 SEHNR and CDR2 FQNEAQ come from the germline V gene (reference sequence). V lost 3 bases to trimming and J lost 0 bases, with 8 bases between them. CDR3 coding DNA: TGTGCCAGCAGCTTCCCGAGCACAACTAATGAAAAACTGTTTTTT. It translates to CASSFPSTTNEKLFF.

The rearrangement joins TRBV9 to TRBJ2-2; 7 bases are shared with TRBD2. The length of the CDR3 is 14 residues. Trimming cost V 1 base and J 4 bases; bases outside gene matches: 1. The germline gives CDR1 SGDLS, CDR2 YYNGEE. The CDR3 sequence is CASSVLAATGELFF. The CDR3 DNA reads as TGTGCCAGCAGCGTACTAGCGGCCACCGGGGAGCTGTTTTTT.

V usage is TRBV7-2 and J usage is TRBJ2-1; 8 bases agree with TRBD2. The J segment lost 4 bases and the V segment lost 1 base, leaving 3 bases of the junction unmatched. The CDR3 has 15 amino acids. Germline values: CDR1 SGHTA, CDR2 FQGNSA. As DNA, the CDR3 is TGTGCCAGCAGCTTAGGGAGCGGGGGTTACAATGAGCAGTTCTTC. Its protein is CASSLGSGGYNEQFF.